This T cell receptor (beta chain) was identified during a study of T cell responses to AZD1222 COVID-19 vaccine. Study-level results: Only a handful of AZD1222 recipients, roughly 6 in all, had baseline seropositivity.

About this clone itself: What it binds is unknown.

The V gene's germline CDR1 is SGHRS and CDR2 YFSETQ. The CDR3 contains 15 residues. Trimming shortened V by 2 bases and J by 1 base, and 12 bases separated the two germline ends. Data came from immunoSEQ multiplex PCR; TCRdb stores just in-frame clones and leaves some out. The sample holds some 140,000 clones; about 92% are singletons and the top ten take approximately 19%. The clonotype was recovered from an adult in good health. The specimen comprised peripheral blood, sampled on day 0 of AZD1222 vaccination. The rearrangement links TRBV5-1 to TRBJ1-1; D might be TRBD1 (5 bases). CDR3 amino acids: CASSLSSGWNTEAFF. The CDR3 bases are TGCGCCAGCAGCTTAAGTTCAGGGTGGAACACTGAAGCTTTCTTT.